The 8 T cell receptor beta chains below were found in one sample sequenced in a study of blood T cells in healthy people across ages. PCR was performed a second time for about 7 to 11 cycles using a sample-barcoded 5' primer and a J-beta primer mix. One entry per CDR3 protein, called by TCRdb with MiXCR from the 5' RACE reads. Here the sample spans roughly 1.5 million distinct CDR3 sequences, 35% to 45% being singletons. The sample was blood. The receptors were sampled from a woman in her late teens or twenties in good health.

The V and J genes are TRBV15 and TRBJ2-1, with D unclear. The CDR3 consists of 15 residues. Trimming removed 3 bases at V and 10 bases at J, with 19 bases between. Looked up from germline, CDR1 is LNHNV and CDR2 is YYDKDF (reference sequence). Here the CDR3 reads CATSSRHSTHSEQFF. The CDR3 nucleotides read TGTGCCACCAGCAGTAGACACTCCACCCATAGCGAGCAGTTCTTC.

This clonotype appeared a few times. The chain joins TRBV20-1 to TRBJ2-7; D is possibly TRBD1 or TRBD2 (5 bases each). The germline CDR1 and CDR2 sequences are DFQATT and SNEGSKA (reference sequence). The CDR3 covers 14 residues. V was cut by 2 bases and J by 3 bases, with 14 bases left in between. The DNA of the CDR3 is TGCAGTGCTAGATTAACTAGGGGAAACTACGAGCAGTACTTC. The encoded protein is CSARLTRGNYEQYF.

The J gene is TRBJ1-2, the V gene TRBV27; D remains ambiguous. The CDR3 has 17 amino acids. Germline CDR1 and CDR2: MNHEY and SMNVEV (reference sequence). Trimming removed 3 bases at V and 1 base at J, with 18 bases between. The chain's CDR3 is CASSFYGPAPYNYGYTF. The CDR3 nucleotides read TGTGCCAGCAGTTTCTACGGCCCCGCTCCATATAACTATGGCTACACCTTC.

V gene TRBV4-1 combines with J gene TRBJ1-2; D is ambiguous. Germline assignment: CDR1 MGHRA and CDR2 YSYEKL. V gave up 0 bases and J gave up 2 bases, with 10 bases separating them. The CDR3 sequence is 15 residues long. CDR3 DNA: TGCGCCAGCAGCCAAGAGCCGCAACTCAACTATGGCTACACCTTC. Translation: CASSQEPQLNYGYTF.

This clonotype was found many times. The chain links TRBV20-1 to TRBJ2-1, with 12 positions matching TRBD2. CDR3 length equals 15 residues. Germline V CDR1 and CDR2: DFQATT, SNEGSKA (reference sequence). V was clipped by 5 bases and J by 3 bases; unmatched bases: 5. The CDR3 loop is CSAPRLAGDYNEQFF. In nucleotides, the CDR3 is TGCAGTGCTCCCCGACTAGCGGGGGACTACAATGAGCAGTTCTTC.

Details on this clonotype: An end of the junction differs from the germline gene, which may be a read error. The chain joins TRBV7-2 to TRBJ1-4; 8 bases agree with TRBD1. Germline V gives CDR1 SGHTA, CDR2 FQGNSA. CDR3 size: 16 residues. The CDR3 sequence is CASSLTYRGTNEKPFF. CDR3 DNA: TGTGCCAGCAGCTTAACTTACAGGGGGACTAATGAAAAACCGTTTTTT.

The chain employs TRBV6-2 or TRBV6-3 and TRBJ2-2, with TRBD2 matching over 13 bases. V lost 4 bases to trimming and J lost 10 bases; unmatched junction nucleotides: 12. CDR1 and CDR2 from the germline V gene are MNHEY and SVGEGT. The CDR3 contains 17 residues. The CDR3 protein is CASSSLRLAGGSAELFF. The CDR3 bases are TGTGCCAGCAGTTCTCTCAGACTAGCGGGAGGTTCCGCGGAGCTGTTTTTT.

The table lists this clonotype with a few counts. The chain employs TRBV29-1 and TRBJ1-2; D ambiguous. The CDR3 has 12 amino acids. Germline lookup yields CDR1 SQVTM and CDR2 ANQGSEA. V lost 2 bases, J lost 7 bases, and 11 bases lay in between. The CDR3 here is CSVESQVGGYTF. CDR3 nucleotide sequence: TGCAGCGTTGAAAGCCAGGTTGGTGGCTACACCTTC.